One sample yielded the 21 T cell receptor beta chains listed below, sequenced in a study of T cell responses to AZD1222 COVID-19 vaccine. Assay: immunoSEQ multiplex PCR; the TCRdb copy retains only in-frame clones and omits some. The sample has roughly 260,000 clones, approximately 95% seen once. This sample comprised peripheral blood, obtained on day 0 of AZD1222 vaccination. Every receptor here comes from an adult in good health.

The V and J genes are TRBV7-9 and TRBJ2-1; D possibly corresponds to TRBD1 (6 bases). CDR1 and CDR2 (germline): SEHNR, FQNEAQ (reference sequence). The CDR3 contains 18 residues. The V gene lost 5 bases and the J gene lost 0 bases, with 20 bases spanning the gap. The CDR3 loop is CASSPHRDMDLSYNEQFF. The DNA for the CDR3 is TGTGCCAGCAGCCCCCACCGGGACATGGATCTCTCCTACAATGAGCAGTTCTTC. The full variable domain, completed using reference TRBV7-9 and TRBJ2-1, is DTGVSQNPRHKITKRGQNVTFRCDPISEHNRLYWYRQTLGQGPEFLTYFQNEAQLEKSRLLSDRFSAERPKGSFSTLEIQRTEQGDSAMYLCASSPHRDMDLSYNEQFFGPGTRLTVL.

The gene calls are TRBV11-2 and TRBJ2-1; D is ambiguous. Trimming removed 2 bases from V and 3 bases from J, with 20 bases in between. The CDR3 totals 18 residues. Looked up from germline, CDR1 is SGHAT and CDR2 is FQNNGV. The CDR3 region has the DNA TGTGCCAGCAGCTTATTTCCAGGCCCTCTTGGGAACTACAATGAGCAGTTCTTC. Its translation: CASSLFPGPLGNYNEQFF.

The CDR3 nucleotides read TGTGCCAGCGGGAGGAGGGACACTGAAGCTTTCTTT. Its translation is CASGRRDTEAFF. The J gene is TRBJ1-1, the V gene TRBV28; D call uncertain. Germline lookup yields CDR1 MDHEN and CDR2 SYDVKM. Trimming shortened V by 8 bases and J by 3 bases, and 10 bases separated the two germline ends. This CDR3 spans 12 amino acids.

V is TRBV18 and J is TRBJ1-4; D is uncertain. Germline V gene data show CDR1 as KGHSH and CDR2 as LQKENI. The CDR3 covers 14 residues. With 5 bases removed from V and 4 bases from J, the gap between germline ends came to 11 bases. This CDR3 is CASSSGVLNEKLFF. CDR3 DNA: TGTGCCAGCTCATCAGGAGTCCTTAATGAAAAACTGTTTTTT.

V is TRBV21-1 and J is TRBJ2-3. TRBV21-1 is shown as a pseudogene. The CDR3 has 11 residues. CDR3 in amino acids: CPEQPTDTQYF. The CDR3 DNA reads TGTCCTGAGCAGCCCACAGATACGCAGTATTTT.

The chain recombines TRBV6-5 with TRBJ1-5, with no clear D. Trimming pared 0 bases from V and 6 bases from J, leaving 9 bases between. The CDR3 runs to 14 residues. CDR1 is MNHEY and CDR2 is SVGAGI in the germline V gene. CDR3 protein: CASSYSIVAQPQHF. CDR3 nucleotides: TGTGCCAGCAGTTACTCTATTGTCGCTCAGCCCCAGCATTTT.

The chain links TRBV29-1 to TRBJ1-3; D gene ambiguous. CDR1 SQVTM and CDR2 ANQGSEA come from the germline V gene. Trimming removed 1 base at V and 0 bases at J, with 7 bases between. The CDR3 length is 14 residues. The CDR3 region is CSVEGGNSGNTIYF. The CDR3 DNA reads as TGCAGCGTTGAAGGCGGCAACTCTGGAAACACCATATATTTT.

This chain uses TRBV4-1 with TRBJ2-5, with TRBD2 matching over 10 bases. With 3 bases clipped from V and 2 bases from J, the junction kept 9 bases outside the gene matches. The germline V gene encodes CDR1 MGHRA and CDR2 YSYEKL. The CDR3 consists of 17 residues. The CDR3 sequence: CASSHSPIAGGQETQYF. CDR3 in DNA: TGCGCCAGCAGCCACTCTCCTATAGCGGGAGGACAAGAGACCCAGTACTTC.

The V gene is TRBV5-1, the J gene TRBJ2-7; perhaps TRBD2 as D (6 bases). The germline V gene encodes CDR1 SGHRS and CDR2 YFSETQ. Trimming cost V 4 bases and J 5 bases, with 19 bases left between them. The CDR3 has 15 residues. In DNA, the CDR3 is TGCGCCAGCAGCGTGCCGGGACTCGGAGGGGACGAGCAGTACTTC. Translation: CASSVPGLGGDEQYF. The full variable domain, its missing parts supplied by reference TRBV5-1 and TRBJ2-7, is KAGVTQTPRYLIKTRGQQVTLSCSPISGHRSVSWYQQTPGQGLQFLFEYFSETQRNKGNFPGRFSGRQFSNSRSEMNVSTLELGDSALYLCASSVPGLGGDEQYFGPGTRLTVT.

The chain has TRBV12-2 and TRBJ1-6. TRBV12-2 is a pseudogene locus. CDR3 size: 15 residues. The CDR3 region has the DNA TGTGCAAGTCGCTTAGAAAGGGCTCAGAATTCACCCCTCCACTTT. This sequence encodes CASRLERAQNSPLHF.

The rearrangement links TRBV3-1 (or the pseudogene TRBV3-2) to TRBJ1-5; 7 positions match TRBD1. Trimming took 1 base from V and 3 from J; bases not matched to a gene: 9. This CDR3 region has 17 residues. The germline V gene has CDR1 LGHDT and CDR2 YNNKEL (reference sequence). The CDR3 reads CASSQVAGTDFNQPQHF. DNA for the CDR3: TGTGCCAGCAGCCAAGTGGCCGGGACAGATTTCAATCAGCCCCAGCATTTT.

Written as DNA, the CDR3 is TGCGCCAGCAGCCAGGTCTTTGAGGATAATCAGCCCCAGCATTTT. It codes for CASSQVFEDNQPQHF. The V and J genes are TRBV4-1 and TRBJ1-5; D is ambiguous. The ends were cut back, 3 bases at V and 4 bases at J, with 13 bases in the middle. This CDR3 has 15 amino acids. From germline, CDR1 is MGHRA and CDR2 YSYEKL.

The rearrangement uses TRBV6-1 and TRBJ2-7; D is unclear. Germline V gene lookup returns CDR1 MNHNS and CDR2 SASEGT. Trimming took off 1 base at V and 1 base at J, with 8 bases between the two ends. This CDR3 is built from 14 residues. The CDR3 reads CASSEVTFSYEQYF. As DNA, the CDR3 is TGTGCCAGCAGTGAAGTGACATTTTCCTACGAGCAGTACTTC.

As concerns this clone: Other DNA variants within this sample encode the same CDR3. The CDR3 is CASSFGVGETQYF. CDR3 DNA: TGCGCCAGCAGCTTCGGGGTAGGCGAGACCCAGTACTTC. This chain joins TRBV5-1 and TRBJ2-5; TRBD2 is a possible D gene (5 bases). The germline gives CDR1 SGHRS, CDR2 YFSETQ. Between the trimmed V and J ends, which lost 2 bases and 5 bases, there was a span of 10 bases. This CDR3 has 13 residues.

The chain combines TRBV12-3 or TRBV12-4 with TRBJ2-7; TRBD1 is a possible D gene (6 bases). V was clipped by 7 bases and J by 7 bases, with 17 bases between them. The CDR3 runs to 13 residues. The CDR3 DNA reads TGTGCCAGCAACCAACAGGGTTTGGGGGAGCAGTACTTC. Encoded protein: CASNQQGLGEQYF.

The V and J genes are TRBV5-1 and TRBJ1-1; TRBD1 matches 11 bases. The ends lost 4 bases at V and 2 bases at J; junction bases unmatched: 4. The germline V gene encodes CDR1 SGHRS and CDR2 YFSETQ. The CDR3 extends over 15 amino acids. The DNA for the CDR3 is TGCGCCAGCAGCCCAAGGACAGGGGGCAACACTGAAGCTTTCTTT. Amino acid sequence: CASSPRTGGNTEAFF.

The chain has TRBV2 and TRBJ1-5; 7 bases are a match to TRBD1. CDR3 size: 15 residues. V lost 6 bases to trimming and J lost 4 bases; unmatched junction nucleotides: 9. CDR1 SNHLY and CDR2 FYNNEI come from the germline V gene. For the CDR3, the DNA is TGTGCCAGCAGCGGACAGGTAGGCGGAAATCAGCCCCAGCATTTT. This sequence encodes CASSGQVGGNQPQHF.

The rearrangement uses TRBV14 and TRBJ1-2; the match to TRBD1 covers 8 bases. This CDR3 has 16 residues. Germline assignment: CDR1 SGHDN and CDR2 FVKESK. The junction had 8 bases not matched to a gene; V was cut back by 4 bases and J by 1 base. CDR3 nucleotides: TGTGCCAGCAGCCTGGGGACAGGACAGATTAACTATGGCTACACCTTC. Translation: CASSLGTGQINYGYTF. Variable domain in full (rest from reference TRBV14 and TRBJ1-2): EAGVTQFPSHSVIEKGQTVTLRCDPISGHDNLYWYRRVMGKEIKFLLHFVKESKQDESGMPNNRFLAERTGGTYSTLKVQPAELEDSGVYFCASSLGTGQINYGYTFGSGTRLTVV.

The CDR3 reads CASSQGRGPYGYTF. The CDR3 region has the DNA TGTGCCAGCAGCCAGGGCCGGGGTCCGTATGGCTACACCTTC. The rearrangement joins TRBV14 to TRBJ1-2; D is uncertain. Germline CDR1 is SGHDN and CDR2 is FVKESK. The germline V and J ends were trimmed by 3 bases and 5 bases, with 13 bases remaining between them. This CDR3 comprises 14 residues.

The chain has TRBV6-4 and TRBJ2-7; D remains unclear. CDR1 and CDR2 (germline): MRHNA, SNTAGT. Trimming cost V 7 bases and J 2 bases, with 0 bases left between them. CDR3 size: 9 residues. CDR3 region: CASTYEQYF. The CDR3 nucleotides are TGTGCCAGCACCTACGAGCAGTACTTC.

The chain links TRBV4-1 to TRBJ1-1; possibly TRBD1 for D (5 bases). Germline V gives CDR1 MGHRA, CDR2 YSYEKL. The CDR3 length is 17 residues. With 1 base removed from V and 4 bases from J, the gap between germline ends came to 19 bases. The CDR3 DNA reads TGCGCCAGCAGCCAAGGTTTATGGGGCGCGCAGAGCACTGAAGCTTTCTTT. It encodes CASSQGLWGAQSTEAFF.